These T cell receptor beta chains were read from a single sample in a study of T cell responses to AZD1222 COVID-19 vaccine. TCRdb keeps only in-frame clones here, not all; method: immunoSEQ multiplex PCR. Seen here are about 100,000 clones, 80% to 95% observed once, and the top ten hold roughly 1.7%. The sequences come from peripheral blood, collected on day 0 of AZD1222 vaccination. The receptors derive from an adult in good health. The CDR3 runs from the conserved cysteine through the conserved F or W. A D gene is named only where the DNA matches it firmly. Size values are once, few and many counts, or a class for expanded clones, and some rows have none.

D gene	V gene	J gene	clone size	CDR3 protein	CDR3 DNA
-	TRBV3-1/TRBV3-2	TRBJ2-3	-	CASSHGGNTDTQYF	TGTGCCAGCAGCCATGGGGGGAACACAGATACGCAGTATTTT
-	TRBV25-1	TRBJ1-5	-	CASPIGQGHQPQHF	TGTGCCAGCCCGATTGGGCAGGGGCATCAGCCCCAGCATTTT
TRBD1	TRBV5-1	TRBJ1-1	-	CASSLVPGQGFGTEAFF	TGCGCCAGCAGCTTGGTGCCGGGACAGGGCTTCGGGACTGAAGCTTTCTTT
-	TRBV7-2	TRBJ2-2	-	CASSLVSGNTGELFF	TGTGCCAGCAGCTTAGTTAGTGGGAACACCGGGGAGCTGTTTTTT
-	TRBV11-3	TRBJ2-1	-	CASSSERIARDGNEQFF	TGTGCCAGCAGCTCGGAACGAATCGCTCGGGACGGCAATGAGCAGTTCTTC
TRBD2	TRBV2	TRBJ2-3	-	CASRGLAGSTDTQYF	TGTGCCAGCAGGGGTCTAGCGGGTAGCACAGATACGCAGTATTTT
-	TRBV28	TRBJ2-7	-	CASKTGTYLYEQYF	TGTGCCTCCAAAACCGGGACCTACCTATACGAGCAGTACTTC
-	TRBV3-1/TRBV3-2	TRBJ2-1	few	CASSQVMGINEQFF	TGTGCCAGCAGCCAAGTGATGGGGATTAATGAGCAGTTCTTC
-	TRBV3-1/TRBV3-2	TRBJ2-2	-	CASSPTIPTGELFF	TGTGCCAGCAGCCCGACTATACCCACCGGGGAGCTGTTTTTT
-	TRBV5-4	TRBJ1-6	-	CASSLGPGANSPLHF	TGTGCCAGCAGCTTGGGTCCAGGGGCTAATTCACCCCTCCACTTT
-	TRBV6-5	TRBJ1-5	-	CASSGQGWSNQPQHF	TGTGCCAGCAGCGGCCAGGGATGGAGCAATCAGCCCCAGCATTTT
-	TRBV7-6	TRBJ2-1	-	CASSLVLSEEQFF	TGTGCCAGCAGCTTAGTTCTATCGGAGGAGCAGTTCTTC
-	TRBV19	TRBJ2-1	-	CASSIFGGNEQFF	TGTGCCAGTAGTATTTTCGGGGGCAATGAGCAGTTCTTC
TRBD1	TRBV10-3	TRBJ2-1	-	CAISDGGTGPNEQFF	TGTGCCATCAGTGATGGTGGGACAGGGCCCAATGAGCAGTTCTTC
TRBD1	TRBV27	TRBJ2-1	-	CASTSGGSSYNEQFF	TGTGCCAGCACCTCAGGGGGTAGCTCCTACAATGAGCAGTTCTTC
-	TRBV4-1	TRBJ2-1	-	CASSPTEGGIYNEQFF	TGCGCCAGCAGCCCAACCGAGGGAGGTATCTACAATGAGCAGTTCTTC
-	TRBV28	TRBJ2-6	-	CASRLGASEANVLTF	TGTGCCAGCAGACTTGGCGCGTCCGAGGCCAACGTCCTGACTTTC
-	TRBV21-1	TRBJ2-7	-	CASSMATPVAPFSEQYF	TGTGCCAGCAGCATGGCTACCCCGGTGGCTCCGTTTTCCGAGCAGTACTTC
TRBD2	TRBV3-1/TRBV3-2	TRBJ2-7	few	CASSLDPGLESEQYF	TGTGCCAGCAGCCTTGACCCGGGACTAGAATCCGAGCAGTACTTC
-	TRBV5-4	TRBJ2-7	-	CASSKDTDYEQYF	TGTGCCAGCAGCAAGGACACAGACTACGAGCAGTACTTC
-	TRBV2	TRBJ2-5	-	CASKIGSETQYF	TGTGCCAGCAAAATCGGGAGCGAGACCCAGTACTTC
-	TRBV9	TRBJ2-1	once	CASSVMRGAYNEQFF	TGTGCCAGCAGCGTAATGCGGGGAGCTTACAATGAGCAGTTCTTC
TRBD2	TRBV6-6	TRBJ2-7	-	CASSYSGTTIAEQYF	TGTGCCAGCAGTTACTCCGGGACTACCATTGCCGAGCAGTACTTC
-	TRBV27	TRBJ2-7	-	CASSNLREQYF	TGTGCCAGCAGTAACCTAAGGGAGCAGTACTTC
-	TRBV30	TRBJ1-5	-	CAWSVGAQAGNQPQHF	TGTGCCTGGAGTGTAGGGGCCCAGGCGGGCAATCAGCCCCAGCATTTT
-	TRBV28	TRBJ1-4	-	CASSSGATNEKLFF	TGTGCCAGCAGTAGTGGGGCAACTAATGAAAAACTGTTTTTT
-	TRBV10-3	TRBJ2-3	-	CAISAGGRGTDTQYF	TGTGCCATCAGTGCCGGGGGGAGGGGGACAGATACGCAGTATTTT
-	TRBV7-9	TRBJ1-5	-	CASSLVGSNQPQHF	TGTGCCAGCAGCTTAGTCGGGAGCAATCAGCCCCAGCATTTT
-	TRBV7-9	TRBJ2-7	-	CASSPPRGAVYEQYF	TGTGCCAGCAGCCCGCCCCGGGGGGCTGTCTACGAGCAGTACTTC
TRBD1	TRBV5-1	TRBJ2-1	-	CASSQWTGMTYNEQFF	TGCGCCAGCAGCCAATGGACAGGGATGACCTACAATGAGCAGTTCTTC
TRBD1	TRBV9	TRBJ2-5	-	CASSARDRIAETQYF	TGTGCCAGCAGCGCGAGGGACAGAATTGCAGAGACCCAGTACTTC
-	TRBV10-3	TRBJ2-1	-	CAILASLEQFF	TGTGCCATCCTAGCTTCTCTCGAGCAGTTCTTC
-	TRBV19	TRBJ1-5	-	CASSIESGLNQPQHF	TGTGCCAGTAGTATAGAATCGGGGCTAAATCAGCCCCAGCATTTT
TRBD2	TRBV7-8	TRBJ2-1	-	CASSLLRLGSGRDEQFF	TGTGCCAGCAGCTTATTGAGATTGGGTAGCGGGAGGGATGAGCAGTTCTTC
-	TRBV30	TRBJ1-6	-	CAWSVLGRGADSPLHF	TGTGCCTGGAGTGTACTCGGCAGGGGAGCGGATTCACCCCTCCACTTT
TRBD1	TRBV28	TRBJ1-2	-	CASKTQGAGGYTF	TGTGCCAGCAAAACCCAGGGGGCAGGTGGCTACACCTTC
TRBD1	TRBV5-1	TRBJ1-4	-	CASSRDSVGEKLFF	TGCGCCAGCAGCCGGGACAGCGTTGGGGAAAAACTGTTTTTT
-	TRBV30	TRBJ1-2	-	CAWSVQGLFNYGYTF	TGTGCCTGGAGTGTGCAGGGACTCTTTAACTATGGCTACACCTTC
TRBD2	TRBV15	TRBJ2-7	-	CATSSHTSGRSYEQYF	TGTGCCACCAGCAGCCATACTAGCGGGAGGTCCTACGAGCAGTACTTC
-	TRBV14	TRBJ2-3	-	CASSSPNSDTQYF	TGTGCCAGCAGTTCACCTAATTCTGATACGCAGTATTTT
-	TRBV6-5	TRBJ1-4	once	CARGAGGEKLFF	TGTGCCAGGGGGGCAGGAGGGGAAAAACTGTTTTTT
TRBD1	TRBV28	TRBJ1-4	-	CASSRNRDRNEKLFF	TGTGCCAGCAGCAGAAACCGGGACAGGAATGAAAAACTGTTTTTT